This paragraph covers one TCR beta chain sequence. Authors' data handling: By means of reference gene primer amplification, nucleated cell counts were estimated. The protocol was immunoSEQ multiplex PCR, while the TCRdb copy is restricted to in-frame clones and leaves out a portion. V and J calls plus clone size are reproduced from that table; the DNA served to infer D and trimming. Here the sample spans some 150,000 clones, 75% to 90% being singletons. In germline, CDR1 is LGHNA, CDR2 YSLEER. Trimming pared 4 bases from V and 6 bases from J, leaving 14 bases between. The length of the CDR3 is 14 residues. The sample belongs to a study of blood T cell repertoires in COVID-19. For the study at large: COVID-19 samples, acute and convalescent, were from the United States, Italy and Spain.

This rearrangement joins TRBV4-3 to TRBJ2-3, with a possible D match to TRBD2 (6 bases). The sequencing input was peripheral blood. This TCR came from an older woman with active COVID-19. The CDR3 DNA reads TGCGCCAGCAGCCCAACTAGCTTTCTGGATACGCAGTATTTT. Residues: CASSPTSFLDTQYF.